Presented here are 14 T cell receptor beta chains from one specimen sequenced in a study of CD8+CD57+ T cells in acquired aplastic anemia. CDR3 and TCR beta VDJ profiling relied on genomic DNA as the template. TCRdb processed the reads anew with MiXCR; each CDR3 protein has one entry. Counted here are under 250,000 distinct CDR3 sequences, approximately 50% occurring once; the ten biggest clones make up over 7.5%. For sequencing, patients were chosen who had shown expansion of CD8+CD57+ cells by flow cytometry. Sample: sorted CD4+, CD8+, or CD8+CD57+ T cells (not recorded which) from PBMCs. Receptors were obtained from a human donor with aplastic anemia.

The chain carries TRBV11-2 and TRBJ1-2; D is undetermined. CDR1 and CDR2 (germline): SGHAT, FQNNGV. The CDR3 contains 12 residues. V was cut by 5 bases and J by 3 bases, with 7 bases left in between. The CDR3 region is CASSANYYGYTF. CDR3 in DNA: TGTGCCAGCAGCGCTAACTACTATGGCTACACCTTC. Full variable domain (rest looked up from reference TRBV11-2 and TRBJ1-2): EAGVAQSPRYKIIEKRQSVAFWCNPISGHATLYWYQQILGQGPKLLIQFQNNGVVDDSQLPKDRFSAERLKGVDSTLKIQPAKLEDSAVYLCASSANYYGYTFGSGTRLTVV.

The V gene is TRBV11-2, the J gene TRBJ1-2, with unresolved D. CDR3 length: 15 residues. Germline V gene lookup returns CDR1 SGHAT and CDR2 FQNNGV. The ends were cut back, 1 base at V and 4 bases at J, with 13 bases in the middle. The CDR3 is CASSLVGRLVYGYTF. Written as DNA, the CDR3 is TGTGCCAGCAGCTTAGTAGGGCGGCTCGTCTATGGCTACACCTTC.

This chain joins TRBV4-1 and TRBJ1-1; 11 bases line up with TRBD1. The junction had 3 bases not matched to a gene; V was cut back by 1 base and J by 5 bases. This CDR3 contains 15 residues. Looked up from germline, CDR1 is MGHRA and CDR2 is YSYEKL. The CDR3 nucleotides read TGCGCCAGCAGCCAAGGGACAGGGGGCTGGACTGAAGCTTTCTTT. Its protein product is CASSQGTGGWTEAFF.

This clonotype was observed once. The V call is TRBV15, the J call TRBJ2-1, with D uncertain. The V end lost 0 bases, the J end lost 6 bases, and 0 bases lay between the germline ends. CDR1 is LNHNV, CDR2 YYDKDF, per germline (reference sequence). CDR3 length: 11 amino acids. DNA for the CDR3: TGTGCCACCAGCAGAGACAATGAGCAGTTCTTC. Residues: CATSRDNEQFF.

CDR3 sequence reads: CASSVGGRGDEKLFF. Written as DNA, the CDR3 is TGTGCCAGCAGCGTAGGTGGCAGGGGTGATGAAAAACTGTTTTTT. The chain recombines TRBV9 with TRBJ1-4; TRBD1 might be the D (6 bases). The germline V gene encodes CDR1 SGDLS and CDR2 YYNGEE. V lost 0 bases and J 6 bases, leaving 12 bases between the germline ends. CDR3 length equals 15 residues.

In this sample, this clonotype turned up a few times. This may arise from a read error, as a much more abundant clone is one base away. V and J are TRBV7-9 and TRBJ1-1; D remains ambiguous. Trimming pared 5 bases from V and 5 bases from J, leaving 15 bases between. The germline CDR1 and CDR2 sequences are SEHNR and FQNEAQ (reference sequence). This CDR3 has 14 amino acids. As DNA, the CDR3 is TGTGCCAGCAGCCCCCTGGTAAGGGCGACTGAAGCTTTCTTT. Translating gives CASSPLVRATEAFF.

The chain carries TRBV2 and TRBJ1-2; D gene uncertain. Germline CDR1 SNHLY, CDR2 FYNNEI. The CDR3 contains 13 residues. Deletions cut 3 bases from V and 3 bases from J, with 8 bases between. In DNA form, the CDR3 reads TGTGCCAGCAGTGATAGGCCGGACTATGGCTACACCTTC. Translation: CASSDRPDYGYTF.

For this clonotype: Relative to the germline gene, one junction end is altered; a read error may explain this. The chain recombines TRBV24-1 with TRBJ2-3; the D gene could be TRBD1 or TRBD2 (6 bases each). Germline V gives CDR1 KGHDR, CDR2 SFDVKD. The CDR3 spans 17 residues. In DNA form, the CDR3 reads TGTGCCACCGGTGAGGGGGGAGGAGGATTTCTCACAGATACGCAGTGTTTT. Its translation is CATGEGGGGFLTDTQCF.

This clonotype was counted many times. The chain joins TRBV19 to TRBJ2-1, with unresolved D. The CDR3 runs to 12 residues. CDR1 LNHDA and CDR2 SQIVND come from the germline V gene (reference sequence). V was shortened by 4 bases and J by 13 bases, with 14 bases between the two germline ends. The CDR3 DNA reads TGTGCCAGTAGTACTTCCCGACTCGTTCAGTTCTTC. It specifies CASSTSRLVQFF.

About this clonotype itself: A read error may produce the germline difference seen at one junction end. CDR3 amino acids: CASKVGGLGEGYTF. The CDR3 DNA reads as TGTGCTAGCAAGGTGGGCGGCCTCGGGGAAGGCTACACCTTC. The gene calls are TRBV27 and TRBJ1-2; D is unclear. The CDR3 is made up of 14 amino acids. Germline values: CDR1 MNHEY, CDR2 SMNVEV (reference sequence).

This rearrangement joins TRBV15 to TRBJ2-7, with 15 bases matching TRBD2. V trimming: 5 bases; J trimming: 4 bases; junction bases outside the gene matches: 6. From germline, CDR1 is LNHNV and CDR2 YYDKDF (reference sequence). The CDR3 loop spans 16 amino acids. The CDR3 sequence is CATSPGTSGGNYEQYF. The CDR3 DNA reads TGTGCCACCAGCCCCGGGACTAGCGGGGGGAATTACGAGCAGTACTTC.

Ten or more counts support this clonotype. A clone one base away is much larger, so this may be a read error. This rearrangement joins TRBV2 to TRBJ2-3; D unclear. Germline V gene data show CDR1 as SNHLY and CDR2 as FYNNEI. The length of the CDR3 is 10 residues. The DNA of the CDR3 is TGTGCCAGCAGAGGAGATGCGCAGTATTTT. Translation: CASRGDAQYF.

The rearrangement links TRBV20-1 to TRBJ1-2, with D unclear. The germline gives CDR1 DFQATT, CDR2 SNEGSKA (reference sequence). Deletions cut 0 bases from V and 0 bases from J, with 17 bases between. The CDR3 covers 17 residues. CDR3 protein: CSARDPSTSGANYGYTF. The CDR3 region has the DNA TGCAGTGCTAGAGACCCCTCGACTAGCGGGGCTAACTATGGCTACACCTTC.

This chain uses TRBV12-3 or TRBV12-4 with TRBJ1-6, with D perhaps TRBD1 (6 bases). V lost 5 bases and J 13 bases, leaving 12 bases between the germline ends. The CDR3 loop spans 12 amino acids. The CDR3 spells CASSQGGQPLHF. The CDR3 nucleotides are TGTGCCAGCAGTCAAGGGGGGCAGCCCCTCCACTTT.